These 27 T cell receptor beta chains were all obtained from the same sample, sequenced in a study of blood T cells in healthy people across ages. Together with a sample-barcoded 5' primer, a J-beta primer mix was included in a second PCR lasting about 7 to 11 cycles. In TCRdb, the 5' RACE reads were re-called with MiXCR into one record per CDR3 protein. The sample holds about 640,000 distinct CDR3 sequences, about 54% seen once. Specimen: blood. The receptor set was obtained from a man between 60 and 75 years old in good health.

This chain connects TRBV7-2 to TRBJ2-2; 8 bases align to TRBD1. The CDR3 runs 15 residues. J gave up 5 bases and V 5 bases, and 7 bases lay outside the gene matches. Germline V gene lookup returns CDR1 SGHTA and CDR2 FQGNSA. The DNA of the CDR3 is TGTGCCAGCAGCCTAAGGACAGGGAAGACCGGGGAGCTGTTTTTT. The encoded protein is CASSLRTGKTGELFF.

The chain uses TRBV2 and TRBJ2-5; TRBD2 is a possible D gene (6 bases). The germline gives CDR1 SNHLY, CDR2 FYNNEI. Trimming removed 5 bases from V and 3 bases from J, with 10 bases in between. This CDR3 spans 13 amino acids. This CDR3 is CASSKLAKETQYF. CDR3 coding DNA: TGTGCCAGCAGTAAACTAGCTAAAGAGACCCAGTACTTC.

The genes are TRBV7-2 and TRBJ2-5, with D perhaps matching TRBD1 or TRBD2 (6 bases each). Per germline, CDR1 SGHTA and CDR2 FQGNSA. V was trimmed by 1 base and J by 5 bases, leaving 14 bases between them. CDR3 length equals 15 residues. CDR3 loop: CASSLVHGGGETQYF. The CDR3 DNA sequence: TGTGCCAGCAGCTTAGTGCACGGGGGCGGCGAGACCCAGTACTTC.

This clonotype was picked up one time. A read error may produce the germline difference seen at one junction end. The V and J genes are TRBV5-1 and TRBJ1-6; the D is unclear. Germline assignment: CDR1 SGHRS and CDR2 YFSETQ. The CDR3 spans 15 residues. The CDR3 coding sequence is TGCGCTAGCAGAGTGGGCGACATGAAGAATTCACCCCTCCACTTT. Its translation: CASRVGDMKNSPLHF.

This chain links TRBV10-3 with TRBJ1-5, with TRBD1 matching over 9 bases. Germline V CDR1 and CDR2: ENHRY, SYGVKD. V shed 2 bases, J shed 6 bases, and the junction held 11 bases outside the gene matches. The CDR3 extends over 17 amino acids. The CDR3 region is CAISEAQQGAGSQPQHF. The CDR3 DNA sequence: TGTGCCATCAGTGAGGCCCAACAGGGGGCTGGCAGTCAGCCCCAGCATTTT.

This clonotype appeared a few times. This rearrangement joins TRBV25-1 to TRBJ1-1; TRBD1 matches 10 bases. J gave up 2 bases and V 5 bases, and 5 bases lay outside the gene matches. Germline values: CDR1 MGHDK, CDR2 SYGVNS. The CDR3 contains 15 residues. The CDR3 is CASSRQGAINTEAFF. Here the CDR3 DNA reads TGTGCCAGCAGTAGACAGGGGGCGATCAACACTGAAGCTTTCTTT.

This clonotype was counted between two and nine times. The chain links TRBV25-1 to TRBJ1-2, with unresolved D. CDR3 length: 14 residues. V lost 6 bases, J lost 4 bases, and 15 bases lay in between. Per the germline V gene, CDR1 is MGHDK and CDR2 is SYGVNS. The CDR3 here is CASSPAGDLYGYTF. Written as DNA, the CDR3 is TGTGCCAGCAGCCCCGCCGGAGACCTCTATGGCTACACCTTC.

The rearrangement uses TRBV28 and TRBJ2-7, with 8 bases identical to TRBD1. V was pared by 7 bases and J by 3 bases, with 8 bases of the junction left unmatched. The CDR3 loop spans 14 amino acids. Germline-derived CDR1 and CDR2 are MDHEN and SYDVKM. The CDR3 DNA is TGTGCCAGCACGACAGGGGCCGCTAACTACGAGCAGTACTTC. Its translation: CASTTGAANYEQYF.

Only a few counts were recorded for this clonotype. The rearrangement links TRBV29-1 to TRBJ2-1; 9 nucleotides align to TRBD1. The germline gives CDR1 SQVTM, CDR2 ANQGSEA. V was pared by 6 bases and J by 5 bases, with 5 bases of the junction left unmatched. There are 13 residues in the CDR3. CDR3 protein: CSVQDRGDNEQFF. CDR3 DNA: TGCAGCGTCCAGGACAGGGGTGACAATGAGCAGTTCTTC.

This sequence joins TRBV9 and TRBJ1-4; weak D call: TRBD1 (5 bases). The CDR3 consists of 14 residues. Germline CDR1 is SGDLS and CDR2 is YYNGEE. With 0 bases removed from V and 4 bases from J, the gap between germline ends came to 7 bases. The CDR3 reads CASSVGQLNEKLFF. CDR3 DNA sequence: TGTGCCAGCAGCGTAGGACAGCTTAATGAAAAACTGTTTTTT.

This clonotype was seen once. The chain has TRBV13 and TRBJ2-1; either TRBD1 or TRBD2 may supply D (5 bases each). The germline V gene has CDR1 PRHDT and CDR2 FYEKMQ (reference sequence). Trimming cost V 1 base and J 13 bases, with 11 bases left between them. The CDR3 covers 12 residues. CDR3 bases: TGTGCCAGCAGCTTAGCCCCGGGACCCCAGTTCTTC. The encoded protein is CASSLAPGPQFF.

This chain uses TRBV24-1 with TRBJ2-1; D not resolved. The V and J ends lost 6 bases and 6 bases respectively, with 5 bases between them. The CDR3 extends over 11 amino acids. CDR1 is KGHDR and CDR2 is SFDVKD in the germline V gene. CDR3 in DNA: TGTGCCACCAGTTCGGTCAATGAGCAGTTCTTC. Protein: CATSSVNEQFF.

This clonotype was counted ten times or more. The chain couples TRBV7-2 to TRBJ2-7; TRBD2 matches at 7 bases. The CDR3 covers 15 residues. Germline V CDR1 and CDR2: SGHTA, FQGNSA. V shed 1 base and J 3 bases; nucleotides not matched to a gene: 6. The CDR3 region is CASSLGGGLSYEQYF. In DNA form, the CDR3 reads TGTGCCAGCAGCTTAGGCGGGGGACTAAGCTACGAGCAGTACTTC.

This clonotype was observed once. The V and J genes are TRBV28 and TRBJ2-3, with D tentatively TRBD1 (6 bases). The CDR3 loop spans 15 amino acids. V was clipped by 6 bases and J by 2 bases, with 15 bases between them. Germline lookup yields CDR1 MDHEN and CDR2 SYDVKM. CDR3 DNA sequence: TGTGCCAGCAGCCTCCAGGGGAGAAACACAGATACGCAGTATTTT. Its translation: CASSLQGRNTDTQYF.

The rearrangement links TRBV18 to TRBJ2-3; 7 nucleotides match TRBD1. Germline assignment: CDR1 KGHSH and CDR2 LQKENI. V shed 8 bases and J 1 base; nucleotides not matched to a gene: 3. The CDR3 loop spans 13 amino acids. CDR3 sequence: CASNDRGTDTQYF. Here the CDR3 DNA reads TGTGCCAGCAACGACAGGGGCACAGATACGCAGTATTTT.

The rearrangement uses TRBV5-1 and TRBJ2-5; TRBD1 is a possible D gene (6 bases). Germline V gives CDR1 SGHRS, CDR2 YFSETQ. Trimming shortened V by 4 bases and J by 6 bases, and 19 bases separated the two germline ends. This CDR3 has 15 residues. The chain's CDR3 is CASSITGTQAKTQYF. CDR3 nucleotides: TGCGCCAGCAGCATCACCGGGACACAGGCGAAGACCCAGTACTTC. Looking up the rest from reference TRBV5-1 and TRBJ2-5 gives the full variable domain: KAGVTQTPRYLIKTRGQQVTLSCSPISGHRSVSWYQQTPGQGLQFLFEYFSETQRNKGNFPGRFSGRQFSNSRSEMNVSTLELGDSALYLCASSITGTQAKTQYFGPGTRLLVL.

This clonotype was detected only a few times. The J gene is TRBJ1-1, the V gene TRBV7-9; TRBD1 matches 9 bases. Germline lookup yields CDR1 SEHNR and CDR2 FQNEAQ (reference sequence). Unmatched junction bases numbered 4, after V lost 5 bases and J lost 0 bases. The CDR3 runs 15 residues. The CDR3 reads CASSQTGGLNTEAFF. CDR3 nucleotides: TGTGCCAGCAGCCAGACAGGGGGACTGAACACTGAAGCTTTCTTT.

The chain recombines TRBV20-1 with TRBJ1-5; D gene unclear. The CDR3 is made up of 13 amino acids. The V gene lost 0 bases and the J gene lost 5 bases, with 8 bases spanning the gap. The germline gives CDR1 DFQATT, CDR2 SNEGSKA (reference sequence). This CDR3 reads CSARDTPDQPQHF. DNA for the CDR3: TGCAGTGCTAGAGATACGCCAGATCAGCCCCAGCATTTT.

This sequence joins TRBV9 and TRBJ2-3; 8 bases align to TRBD1. CDR1 is SGDLS and CDR2 is YYNGEE in the germline V gene. Trimming removed 7 bases from V and 4 bases from J; junction bases left unmatched: 5. The CDR3 extends over 13 amino acids. DNA for the CDR3: TGTGCCAGCTCGCAGGGGGCGGCAGATACGCAGTATTTT. Translated, it gives CASSQGAADTQYF.

This clonotype was observed a handful of times. This chain uses TRBV7-6 with TRBJ2-5, with D perhaps TRBD1 (6 bases). Trimming removed 0 bases from V and 6 bases from J, with 11 bases in between. This CDR3 is 14 amino acids long. Germline CDR1 and CDR2: SGHVS and FNYEAQ. CDR3 nucleotide sequence: TGTGCCAGCAGCTTAGCGGGGCAGGGGCAGACCCAGTACTTC. Protein sequence: CASSLAGQGQTQYF. Supplemented by reference TRBV7-6 and TRBJ2-5, the full variable domain reads GAGVSQSPRYKVTKRGQDVALRCDPISGHVSLYWYRQALGQGPEFLTYFNYEAQQDKSGLPNDRFSAERPEGSISTLTIQRTEQRDSAMYRCASSLAGQGQTQYFGPGTRLLVL.

The chain carries TRBV7-8 and TRBJ2-5, with 7 nucleotides matching TRBD1. Germline assignment: CDR1 SGHVS and CDR2 FQNEAQ. This CDR3 contains 17 residues. V dropped 3 bases and J dropped 2; count of bases not matched to a gene: 12. CDR3 sequence: CASSFNPRQGEQETQYF. In DNA form, the CDR3 reads TGTGCCAGCAGCTTCAACCCACGACAGGGAGAACAAGAGACCCAGTACTTC.

In this sample, this clonotype turned up many times. This could be a read error, since a much larger clone is one nucleotide away. The CDR3 DNA reads TGCAGCGGTGAACCACCGGTGACCCAGTACTTC. Protein: CSGEPPVTQYF. The chain employs TRBV29-1 and TRBJ2-5; D gene unclear. CDR1 SQVTM and CDR2 ANQGSEA come from the germline V gene. This CDR3 contains 11 residues.

This chain joins TRBV10-3 and TRBJ2-2, with 8 bases aligning to TRBD1. This CDR3 region has 16 residues. With V trimmed by 9 bases and J by 5 bases, 14 bases remained unmatched. The germline V gene has CDR1 ENHRY and CDR2 SYGVKD. CDR3 nucleotide sequence: TGTGCCATGGGCCAGGGGACAGGAGTCGGTACCGGGGAGCTGTTTTTT. It translates to CAMGQGTGVGTGELFF.

The V gene is TRBV12-3 or TRBV12-4, the J gene TRBJ2-4; D is perhaps TRBD1 or TRBD2 (6 bases each). The assigned J gene may be wrong: the sequence end matches TRBJ2-5 better. The CDR3 runs to 15 residues. CDR3 nucleotides: TGTGCCAGCAACTTAGCCCGGGGGCCGGGCGGGACCCAGTACTTC. It specifies CASNLARGPGGTQYF.

In this sample, this clonotype turned up once. V gene TRBV7-2 combines with J gene TRBJ2-1; possible D gene TRBD1, 6 bases. Trimming took off 5 bases at V and 3 bases at J, with 14 bases between the two ends. The germline V gene has CDR1 SGHTA and CDR2 FQGNSA. This CDR3 is built from 15 residues. CDR3 in amino acids: CASSQSGAGYNEQFF. In DNA, the CDR3 is TGTGCCAGCAGCCAATCAGGGGCAGGCTACAATGAGCAGTTCTTC. Together with reference TRBV7-2 and TRBJ2-1, the CDR3 gives the full variable domain: GAGVSQSPSNKVTEKGKDVELRCDPISGHTALYWYRQSLGQGLEFLIYFQGNSAPDKSGLPSDRFSAERTGGSVSTLTIQRTQQEDSAVYLCASSQSGAGYNEQFFGPGTRLTVL.

This chain connects TRBV4-1 to TRBJ1-5; D unresolved. The germline V gene encodes CDR1 MGHRA and CDR2 YSYEKL. The CDR3 spans 16 residues. Trimming took off 0 bases at V and 4 bases at J, with 13 bases between the two ends. In DNA, the CDR3 is TGCGCCAGCAGCCAAGAGGCCGAGCGGAGGAATCAGCCCCAGCATTTT. It encodes CASSQEAERRNQPQHF.

Concerning this clonotype itself: One end of the junction does not line up with germline, which may come from a read error. The gene calls are TRBV27 and TRBJ2-1; 7 positions agree with TRBD2. Germline V CDR1 and CDR2: MNHEY, SMNVEV (reference sequence). The CDR3 length is 16 residues. CDR3 residues: CVSSSSGGIIYNEQFF. The CDR3 nucleotides read TGTGTCAGCAGTTCATCGGGGGGTATCATTTACAATGAGCAGTTCTTC.